Presented here are 26 T cell receptor beta chains from one specimen sequenced in a study of T cell responses to AZD1222 COVID-19 vaccine. TCRdb's table, derived via immunoSEQ multiplex PCR, lists solely in-frame clones and lacks some. The sample holds over 100,000 clones, over 75% seen once. The specimen comprised peripheral blood, sampled on day 0 of AZD1222 vaccination. Every receptor here comes from an adult in good health.

V gene TRBV2 combines with J gene TRBJ1-6, with 7 bases matching TRBD1. V trimming: 1 base; J trimming: 7 bases; junction bases outside the gene matches: 4. Germline V gives CDR1 SNHLY, CDR2 FYNNEI. This CDR3 comprises 15 residues. The DNA of the CDR3 is TGTGCCAGCAGTGAAGGGAGGGGGCAAAATTCACCCCTCCACTTT. Its protein is CASSEGRGQNSPLHF.

The genes are TRBV27 and TRBJ1-2, with D uncertain. The V end was cut by 1 base, the J end by 8 bases, with 11 bases between. This CDR3 comprises 13 residues. Looked up from germline, CDR1 is MNHEY and CDR2 is SMNVEV (reference sequence). This CDR3 is CASSLLGFGGYTF. The DNA for the CDR3 is TGTGCCAGCAGTTTATTGGGATTTGGCGGCTACACCTTC.

This chain uses TRBV20-1 with TRBJ1-4; a weak D match, TRBD1 (6 bases). V lost 6 bases to trimming and J lost 13 bases, with 15 bases between them. CDR1 and CDR2 (germline): DFQATT, SNEGSKA (reference sequence). The CDR3 consists of 11 residues. CDR3 in amino acids: CSAKGGSALFF. As DNA, the CDR3 is TGCAGTGCAAAAGGGGGTTCGGCACTGTTTTTT.

This clone was observed once. The chain recombines TRBV30 with TRBJ2-1; TRBD1 aligns across 7 bases. V lost 0 bases, J lost 14 bases, and 10 bases stayed unmatched. Looked up from germline, CDR1 is GTSNPN and CDR2 is SVGIG (reference sequence). The CDR3 spans 13 residues. CDR3 in amino acids: CAWSVQAKGAEFF. In nucleotides, the CDR3 is TGTGCCTGGAGTGTACAGGCTAAGGGGGCTGAGTTCTTC.

Worth noting for this clone: One end of the junction is discordant with germline, which a read error may explain. The rearrangement links TRBV7-6 to TRBJ2-7; TRBD1 matches at 10 bases. The CDR3 loop spans 16 amino acids. Germline values: CDR1 SGHVS, CDR2 FNYEAQ. The DNA for the CDR3 is TGTGCCAGCAGCCCTTCTGGGACAGGGGTTTCCTATGAGCAGTACTTC. Protein: CASSPSGTGVSYEQYF.

This chain joins TRBV19 and TRBJ2-1; 8 bases fit TRBD2. The CDR3 totals 16 residues. Germline V gene data show CDR1 as LNHDA and CDR2 as SQIVND (reference sequence). The V and J ends lost 6 bases and 8 bases, in that order; junction bases with no gene match: 15. The CDR3 loop is CASSHLLGLAIDEQFF. CDR3 in DNA: TGTGCCAGTAGCCACCTATTAGGACTAGCCATCGATGAGCAGTTCTTC.

The chain is built from TRBV6-4 and TRBJ2-5; 11 bases are shared with TRBD2. CDR1 MRHNA and CDR2 SNTAGT come from the germline V gene. Trimming removed 4 bases from V and 5 bases from J; junction bases left unmatched: 6. The CDR3 totals 15 residues. CDR3 sequence: CASSAVAGGLETQYF. The CDR3 DNA reads TGTGCCAGCAGTGCCGTAGCGGGGGGGCTCGAGACCCAGTACTTC.

This clone was counted a few times. The rearrangement links TRBV19 to TRBJ2-5, with no clear D. CDR1 LNHDA and CDR2 SQIVND come from the germline V gene (reference sequence). Trimming took 1 base from V and 1 from J, leaving 10 bases between them. CDR3 length: 15 residues. The CDR3 protein is CASSIGPGLQETQYF. As DNA, the CDR3 is TGTGCCAGTAGTATAGGACCGGGTCTCCAAGAGACCCAGTACTTC. Drawing the rest from reference TRBV19 and TRBJ2-5, the complete variable domain is DGGITQSPKYLFRKEGQNVTLSCEQNLNHDAMYWYRQDPGQGLRLIYYSQIVNDFQKGDIAEGYSVSREKKESFPLTVTSAQKNPTAFYLCASSIGPGLQETQYFGPGTRLLVL.

The chain joins TRBV5-1 to TRBJ2-3, with no clear D. Germline V lookup: CDR1 SGHRS, CDR2 YFSETQ. V was clipped by 5 bases and J by 2 bases, with 15 bases between them. The length of the CDR3 is 15 residues. The CDR3: CASRTLGQPTDTQYF. The CDR3 DNA reads TGCGCCAGCAGAACTCTAGGGCAGCCCACAGATACGCAGTATTTT.

V gene TRBV29-1 combines with J gene TRBJ1-2; no definite D call. This CDR3 comprises 13 residues. Germline CDR1 reads SQVTM; CDR2 reads ANQGSEA. V lost 5 bases, J lost 0 bases, and 10 bases lay in between. CDR3 in amino acids: CSVSEGPNYGYTF. CDR3 nucleotide sequence: TGCAGCGTTTCCGAGGGTCCTAACTATGGCTACACCTTC.

The chain recombines TRBV19 with TRBJ2-3; TRBD1 matches 9 bases. The CDR3 totals 16 residues. Germline V CDR1 and CDR2: LNHDA, SQIVND (reference sequence). The trim removed 2 bases at V and 1 base at J, leaving 4 bases unmatched. Here the CDR3 DNA reads TGTGCCAGTAGTATAACAGGGGGCAGAGGCACAGATACGCAGTATTTT. Protein product: CASSITGGRGTDTQYF.

The gene calls are TRBV7-3 and TRBJ2-5, with TRBD1 identical over 8 bases. The V and J ends lost 4 bases and 5 bases, in that order; junction bases with no gene match: 9. The CDR3 consists of 15 residues. CDR1 is SGHTA and CDR2 is FQGTGA in the germline V gene. CDR3 in DNA: TGTGCCAGCAGCTCCAGGACAGGGACGCGGGAGACCCAGTACTTC. This encodes CASSSRTGTRETQYF.

The CDR3 sequence is CASSYTGGQPQHF. The CDR3 nucleotides read TGCGCCAGCAGCTACACAGGGGGTCAGCCCCAGCATTTT. This rearrangement joins TRBV5-1 to TRBJ1-5; 8 nucleotides agree with TRBD1. Unmatched junction bases numbered 2, after V lost 3 bases and J lost 6 bases. Germline CDR1 reads SGHRS; CDR2 reads YFSETQ. The CDR3 runs 13 residues.

The gene calls are TRBV28 and TRBJ1-4; a possible D gene is TRBD1 (5 bases). V dropped 2 bases and J dropped 8 bases, with 21 bases sitting between them. The CDR3 has 17 residues. CDR1 and CDR2 from the germline V gene are MDHEN and SYDVKM. The DNA of the CDR3 is TGTGCCAGCAGTTTACCCCGCACGGCAGGGTCTCGAGAAAAACTGTTTTTT. It is translated as CASSLPRTAGSREKLFF.

The rearrangement joins TRBV7-8 to TRBJ1-1; possibly TRBD1 for D (6 bases). The ends were cut back, 4 bases at V and 7 bases at J, with 13 bases in the middle. The CDR3 is 13 amino acids. Germline V lookup: CDR1 SGHVS, CDR2 FQNEAQ. The CDR3 here is CASSSDRGLEAFF. DNA of the CDR3: TGTGCCAGCAGCTCCGATCGGGGGCTTGAAGCTTTCTTT.

The V gene is TRBV5-4, the J gene TRBJ2-3; TRBD2 agrees at 9 bases. Per germline, CDR1 SGHNT and CDR2 YYREEE (reference sequence). V was clipped by 4 bases and J by 4 bases; unmatched bases: 7. This CDR3 is built from 15 residues. The chain's CDR3 is CASSIGTSNADTQYF. The CDR3 nucleotides are TGTGCCAGCAGCATCGGGACTAGCAACGCAGATACGCAGTATTTT.

The chain employs TRBV28 and TRBJ1-1, with D uncertain. V was clipped by 4 bases and J by 5 bases, with 14 bases between them. Germline V gives CDR1 MDHEN, CDR2 SYDVKM. There are 14 residues in the CDR3. The CDR3 DNA reads TGTGCCAGCAGTTCCCCCCAAGGATATACTGAAGCTTTCTTT. Encoded protein: CASSSPQGYTEAFF.

This clone occurred once. The chain recombines TRBV6-2 or TRBV6-3 with TRBJ2-7; D gene unclear. Looked up from germline, CDR1 is MNHEY and CDR2 is SVGEGT. The CDR3 runs 12 residues. V was clipped by 2 bases and J by 5 bases, with 7 bases between them. DNA of the CDR3: TGTGCCAGCAGTTACCCTCCCGACGAGCAGTACTTC. This sequence encodes CASSYPPDEQYF.

This clone was recorded a few times. V is TRBV9 and J is TRBJ2-3, with 10 positions matching TRBD1. The junction had 7 bases not matched to a gene; V was cut back by 3 bases and J by 3 bases. The CDR3 is 16 amino acids. CDR1 is SGDLS and CDR2 is YYNGEE in the germline V gene. As DNA, the CDR3 is TGTGCCAGCAGCGCCAGGACAGGGGGAGCTACAGATACGCAGTATTTT. Translated: CASSARTGGATDTQYF.

The V and J genes are TRBV28 and TRBJ1-6, with a weak D call TRBD1 (6 bases). CDR1 is MDHEN, CDR2 SYDVKM, per germline. Trimming removed 6 bases from V and 3 bases from J, with 9 bases in between. This CDR3 contains 14 residues. CDR3 protein: CASRKDSYNSPLHF. The DNA for the CDR3 is TGTGCCAGCAGAAAGGACAGCTATAATTCACCCCTCCACTTT.

This clone was detected once. The rearrangement joins TRBV5-1 to TRBJ2-7; 10 bases fit TRBD2. The CDR3 loop spans 16 amino acids. Germline V CDR1 and CDR2: SGHRS, YFSETQ. Losses at the gene ends were 1 base for V and 0 bases for J; bases not matched to a gene: 4. CDR3 protein: CASSLLAGVHSYEQYF. The DNA for the CDR3 is TGCGCCAGCAGCTTGCTAGCGGGGGTCCACTCCTACGAGCAGTACTTC.

V is TRBV5-1 and J is TRBJ2-7, with D perhaps TRBD1 (6 bases). The CDR3 consists of 14 residues. From germline, CDR1 is SGHRS and CDR2 YFSETQ. Trimming stripped 0 bases from V and 6 bases from J, with 13 bases between. This CDR3 reads CASSLGGLGLEQYF. The DNA of the CDR3 is TGCGCCAGCAGCTTGGGGGGGCTTGGACTCGAGCAGTACTTC.

Regarding this clone: The limits of the CDR3 on the DNA are not certain, so only TCRdb's listed CDR3 is given. This chain joins TRBV6-5 and TRBJ1-6. A total of 15 residues make up the CDR3, ends included. CDR1 MNHEY and CDR2 SVGAGI come from the germline V gene. This CDR3 is CASSTSFLSSDPLHF.

The chain employs TRBV6-6 and TRBJ2-5; 9 bases are shared with TRBD1. The CDR3 loop spans 13 amino acids. Germline CDR1 is MNHNY and CDR2 is SVGAGI (reference sequence). V was clipped by 6 bases and J by 5 bases; unmatched bases: 4. CDR3 DNA sequence: TGTGCCAGCAGACAGGGGGCGGGGGAGACCCAGTACTTC. Translation gives CASRQGAGETQYF.

The J gene is TRBJ2-7, the V gene TRBV7-8; no firm D call. The CDR3 covers 13 residues. V was cut by 1 base and J by 3 bases, with 7 bases left in between. Germline values: CDR1 SGHVS, CDR2 FQNEAQ. The CDR3 nucleotides are TGTGCCAGCAGCTTAGTTTTTCTCTACGAGCAGTACTTC. Translated: CASSLVFLYEQYF.

The V and J genes are TRBV25-1 and TRBJ2-1, with D unclear. Germline CDR1 and CDR2: MGHDK and SYGVNS. CDR3 length: 15 amino acids. Trimming shortened V by 2 bases and J by 3 bases, and 11 bases separated the two germline ends. Here the CDR3 reads CASSEGGLLYNEQFF. As DNA, the CDR3 is TGTGCCAGCAGTGAAGGTGGGTTGCTCTACAATGAGCAGTTCTTC.